The 27 T cell receptor beta chains below were found in one sample sequenced in a study of cytomegalovirus exposure and HLA in healthy donors. Sequenced by immunoSEQ multiplex PCR; TCRdb stores in-frame clones only, minus some. The table shows about 160,000 clones, with approximately 96% occurring only once. The sample taken for sequencing was PBMCs. The receptors derive from a woman younger than 35 in good health and CMV-seronegative.

V is TRBV4-2 and J is TRBJ1-5; D is undetermined. Per the germline V gene, CDR1 is LGHNA and CDR2 is YNFKEQ. Trimming stripped 1 base from V and 4 bases from J, with 14 bases between. The CDR3 covers 16 residues. CDR3 loop: CASSQAVNRNNQPQHF. The CDR3 DNA reads as TGTGCCAGCAGCCAAGCCGTAAACAGAAATAATCAGCCCCAGCATTTT.

The V and J genes are TRBV7-9 and TRBJ1-3; D may be TRBD1 (6 bases). This CDR3 has 16 residues. Per germline, CDR1 SEHNR and CDR2 FQNEAQ (reference sequence). V lost 5 bases and J 0 bases, leaving 14 bases between the germline ends. The CDR3 reads CASSPTGSVSGNTIYF. CDR3 DNA sequence: TGTGCCAGCAGCCCGACAGGCTCGGTCTCTGGAAACACCATATATTTT.

The chain employs TRBV4-2 and TRBJ1-2, with 7 nucleotides matching TRBD1. The CDR3 extends over 15 amino acids. V trimming: 4 bases; J trimming: 1 base; junction bases outside the gene matches: 6. Germline-derived CDR1 and CDR2 are LGHNA and YNFKEQ. The CDR3 protein is CASSRGQVFNYGYTF. The CDR3 nucleotides read TGTGCCAGCAGCCGAGGACAGGTGTTTAACTATGGCTACACCTTC.

This chain links TRBV21-1 with TRBJ2-4; the table names TRBD1, a call not compared with the DNA. TRBV21-1 is described as a pseudogene. The CDR3 has 15 residues. DNA for the CDR3: TGTGCCAGCAGGACAGGGGGTAGGACCAAAAACATTCAGTACTTC. Translation gives CASRTGGRTKNIQYF.

The genes are TRBV7-8 and TRBJ1-6, with no clear D. The germline CDR1 and CDR2 sequences are SGHVS and FQNEAQ. The V gene lost 0 bases and the J gene lost 8 bases, with 11 bases spanning the gap. This CDR3 is built from 15 residues. The CDR3 DNA reads as TGTGCCAGCAGCTTAGCAAAACAGCTTTATTCACCCCTCCACTTT. It is translated as CASSLAKQLYSPLHF.

The J gene is TRBJ2-2, the V gene TRBV2; 10 bases match TRBD2. CDR3 length: 17 amino acids. Per the germline V gene, CDR1 is SNHLY and CDR2 is FYNNEI. V shed 3 bases, J shed 4 bases, and the junction held 8 bases outside the gene matches. This CDR3 reads CASSDLLAGRGTGELFF. The CDR3 DNA follows: TGTGCCAGCAGTGACCTACTAGCGGGGAGGGGCACCGGGGAGCTGTTTTTT.

V gene TRBV6-5 combines with J gene TRBJ1-2, with 8 bases fitting TRBD1. Germline CDR1 MNHEY, CDR2 SVGAGI. V shed 7 bases and J 3 bases; nucleotides not matched to a gene: 10. This CDR3 has 15 residues. In DNA, the CDR3 is TGTGCCAGCACCGGATACGAACAGGGGGACTATGGCTACACCTTC. It specifies CASTGYEQGDYGYTF.

The chain combines TRBV7-8 with TRBJ2-5; 7 bases match TRBD1. The germline V gene has CDR1 SGHVS and CDR2 FQNEAQ. This CDR3 region has 16 residues. The trim removed 5 bases at V and 3 bases at J, leaving 12 bases unmatched. CDR3 loop: CASSQGFTGTEETQYF. The CDR3 DNA follows: TGTGCCAGCAGCCAGGGATTTACCGGGACAGAAGAGACCCAGTACTTC.

J is TRBJ1-2 and V is TRBV7-3; D might be TRBD1 (5 bases). The ends were cut back, 0 bases at V and 0 bases at J, with 8 bases in the middle. Germline loops: CDR1 SGHTA, CDR2 FQGTGA. The CDR3 contains 15 residues. The CDR3 sequence is CASSLTSGTNYGYTF. DNA of the CDR3: TGTGCCAGCAGCTTAACTTCAGGGACTAACTATGGCTACACCTTC.

This clone was picked up one time. V gene TRBV6-5 combines with J gene TRBJ2-7; the D gene is possibly TRBD1 (5 bases). The germline V gene encodes CDR1 MNHEY and CDR2 SVGAGI. CDR3 length: 13 amino acids. V lost 8 bases and J lost 7, with 18 bases in between. CDR3 coding DNA: TGTGCCAGCGCCAGGGTCGGAGCCAAGGAGCAGTACTTC. It specifies CASARVGAKEQYF.

The chain has TRBV2 and TRBJ2-4, with a tentative D call TRBD1 (6 bases). The germline CDR1 and CDR2 sequences are SNHLY and FYNNEI. The CDR3 spans 15 residues. V was cut by 7 bases and J by 6 bases, with 19 bases left in between. Here the CDR3 reads CASNLQGNGGNIQYF. The DNA of the CDR3 is TGTGCCAGCAACCTACAGGGAAATGGTGGAAACATTCAGTACTTC.

The chain links TRBV5-1 to TRBJ2-5; TRBD2 aligns across 15 bases. Germline V gene sequence: CDR1 SGHRS, CDR2 YFSETQ. The length of the CDR3 is 17 residues. Germline trimming cut 2 bases from V and 5 bases from J; bases unmatched to any gene: 7. The CDR3 here is CASSLPGLAGGGETQYF. CDR3 bases: TGCGCCAGCAGCTTACCGGGACTAGCGGGGGGCGGGGAGACCCAGTACTTC. Full variable domain (outside the CDR3, taken from reference TRBV5-1 and TRBJ2-5): KAGVTQTPRYLIKTRGQQVTLSCSPISGHRSVSWYQQTPGQGLQFLFEYFSETQRNKGNFPGRFSGRQFSNSRSEMNVSTLELGDSALYLCASSLPGLAGGGETQYFGPGTRLLVL.

This sequence joins TRBV4-3 and TRBJ1-6; 8 bases are a match to TRBD1. Germline-derived CDR1 and CDR2 are LGHNA and YSLEER. The CDR3 has 17 residues. V was pared by 0 bases and J by 9 bases, with 10 bases of the junction left unmatched. The CDR3 is CASSQDPARDRPSPLHF. Here the CDR3 DNA reads TGCGCCAGCAGCCAAGATCCCGCACGGGACAGGCCTTCACCCCTCCACTTT.

The J gene is TRBJ2-5, the V gene TRBV7-9, with D unresolved. Trimming stripped 0 bases from V and 2 bases from J, with 4 bases between. CDR1 and CDR2 (germline): SEHNR, FQNEAQ (reference sequence). The CDR3 covers 13 residues. The CDR3 bases are TGTGCCAGCAGCTTAGCATATCAAGAGACCCAGTACTTC. Translated: CASSLAYQETQYF.

The chain couples TRBV7-2 to TRBJ2-5; 12 nucleotides match TRBD2. Trimming took 3 bases from V and 2 from J; bases not matched to a gene: 4. The CDR3 runs 16 residues. CDR1 SGHTA and CDR2 FQGNSA come from the germline V gene. The CDR3 spells CASSLRTSGVQETQYF. Written as DNA, the CDR3 is TGTGCCAGCAGCTTGCGGACTAGCGGGGTACAAGAGACCCAGTACTTC.

The rearrangement links TRBV7-2 to TRBJ2-7, with TRBD2 matching 11 bases. This CDR3 spans 16 amino acids. The germline gives CDR1 SGHTA, CDR2 FQGNSA. Trimming cost V 5 bases and J 2 bases; bases outside gene matches: 8. CDR3 DNA: TGTGCCAGCAGCCTAGGAAGTAGCGGGGGGGCCTACGAGCAGTACTTC. Translation: CASSLGSSGGAYEQYF.

This chain connects TRBV19 to TRBJ2-3, with 15 bases matching TRBD2. The germline CDR1 and CDR2 sequences are LNHDA and SQIVND (reference sequence). The CDR3 is 16 residues long. J was trimmed by 5 bases and V by 3 bases; bases with no gene match: 3. CDR3 nucleotide sequence: TGTGCCAGTAGTATCGGACTAGCGGGGGGGCAAGATACGCAGTATTTT. Its protein product is CASSIGLAGGQDTQYF.

The chain links TRBV4-1 to TRBJ2-7; 7 nucleotides align to TRBD2. Germline V gene data show CDR1 as MGHRA and CDR2 as YSYEKL. There are 14 residues in the CDR3. J lost 4 bases, V lost 1 base, and 4 bases had no gene match. CDR3 sequence reads: CASSQGLAGYEQYF. CDR3 bases: TGCGCCAGCAGCCAAGGACTAGCTGGATACGAGCAGTACTTC.

The V gene is TRBV7-2, the J gene TRBJ2-7; D unclear. Trimming took 1 base from V and 1 from J, leaving 11 bases between them. This CDR3 is 15 amino acids long. Looked up from germline, CDR1 is SGHTA and CDR2 is FQGNSA. Here the CDR3 reads CASSLDAGRSYEQYF. In DNA form, the CDR3 reads TGTGCCAGCAGCTTAGATGCAGGAAGGTCCTACGAGCAGTACTTC.

The chain recombines TRBV9 with TRBJ2-3; TRBD1 might be the D (5 bases). The V and J ends lost 4 bases and 4 bases respectively, with 16 bases between them. There are 15 residues in the CDR3. Germline values: CDR1 SGDLS, CDR2 YYNGEE. CDR3 amino acids: CASSPQTANADTQYF. The CDR3 nucleotides are TGTGCCAGCAGCCCCCAGACAGCGAATGCAGATACGCAGTATTTT.

V gene TRBV6-6 combines with J gene TRBJ1-1, with D unclear. Germline V lookup: CDR1 MNHNY, CDR2 SVGAGI (reference sequence). The CDR3 spans 14 residues. The germline V and J ends were trimmed by 2 bases and 0 bases, with 7 bases remaining between them. CDR3 in amino acids: CASSYRGMNTEAFF. The CDR3 coding sequence is TGTGCCAGCAGTTACAGAGGGATGAACACTGAAGCTTTCTTT.

This clone was counted a single time. The gene calls are TRBV27 and TRBJ1-5; maybe TRBD1 (6 bases). The CDR3 sequence is 13 residues long. With 8 bases removed from V and 7 bases from J, the gap between germline ends came to 15 bases. Germline CDR1 MNHEY, CDR2 SMNVEV (reference sequence). The DNA of the CDR3 is TGTGCCAGCGGATCGGGGGGCAGACAGCCCCAGCATTTT. Amino acids: CASGSGGRQPQHF.

V gene TRBV5-8 combines with J gene TRBJ2-7; 11 bases match TRBD2. Looked up from germline, CDR1 is SGHTS and CDR2 is YDEGEE. V shed 4 bases and J 3 bases; nucleotides not matched to a gene: 6. The CDR3 loop spans 15 amino acids. The CDR3 sequence is CASSARLAGRYEQYF. The CDR3 DNA follows: TGTGCCAGCAGCGCACGACTAGCGGGGCGCTACGAGCAGTACTTC.

The V call is TRBV11-3, the J call TRBJ2-7; TRBD1 agrees at 9 bases. V lost 5 bases and J lost 5; bases outside the gene matches: 7. From germline, CDR1 is SGHNT and CDR2 YENEEA. The CDR3 has 14 residues. CDR3 DNA sequence: TGTGCCAGCAGCCCGGGACAGGGTTCCCACGAGCAGTACTTC. The encoded protein is CASSPGQGSHEQYF.

About this clone itself: Other nucleotide sequences from this sample produce the same CDR3. The genes are TRBV20-1 and TRBJ2-7; a possible D gene is TRBD1 (6 bases). This CDR3 is 11 amino acids long. With 5 bases removed from V and 3 bases from J, the gap between germline ends came to 8 bases. From germline, CDR1 is DFQATT and CDR2 SNEGSKA (reference sequence). The CDR3 DNA follows: TGCAGTGCTGTGGACAGCTACGAGCAGTACTTC. It encodes CSAVDSYEQYF.

For the CDR3, the DNA is TGTGCCAGCAGCAGGACAGCCGAAGCTAACTATGGCTACACCTTC. Residues: CASSRTAEANYGYTF. The V and J genes are TRBV6-5 and TRBJ1-2; D might be TRBD1 (6 bases). Per the germline V gene, CDR1 is MNHEY and CDR2 is SVGAGI. V lost 6 bases and J 0 bases, leaving 14 bases between the germline ends. This CDR3 spans 15 amino acids.

This sequence joins TRBV19 and TRBJ2-3; D possibly corresponds to TRBD2 (5 bases). V was shortened by 7 bases and J by 2 bases, with 16 bases between the two germline ends. The CDR3 sequence is 15 residues long. CDR1 and CDR2 (germline): LNHDA, SQIVND (reference sequence). The CDR3 DNA follows: TGTGCCAGTACCATGGTGGAGGAAGACACAGATACGCAGTATTTT. Translating gives CASTMVEEDTDTQYF.